A single sample is the source of the 14 T cell receptor beta chains below, sequenced in a study of chronic HIV infection and antiretroviral therapy. TCRdb redid the calling of the 5' RACE reads with MiXCR, one entry per CDR3 protein. This table holds some 46,000 distinct CDR3 sequences, under 20% found once. The specimen was peripheral blood. The receptors shown here come from an adult who had HIV and had not received antiretroviral therapy, or was an uninfected healthy control (not recorded which).

This clonotype appeared a few times. V gene TRBV14 combines with J gene TRBJ2-3; 7 nucleotides line up with TRBD2. Germline V gene lookup returns CDR1 SGHDN and CDR2 FVKESK. J gave up 2 bases and V 4 bases, and 15 bases lay outside the gene matches. CDR3 size: 18 residues. CDR3 in DNA: TGTGCCAGCAGCCCCACCCGGGGGAGGGTTCTTAACACAGATACGCAGTATTTT. Translation: CASSPTRGRVLNTDTQYF.

To note about this clonotype: A junction boundary mismatches the germline segment, possibly from a read error. This sequence joins TRBV25-1 and TRBJ2-7; D call uncertain. The CDR3 loop spans 11 amino acids. Per germline, CDR1 MGHDK and CDR2 SYGVNS. The CDR3 DNA reads as TGTGCCAGCAGCGAATTTTACGAGCAGTACTTC. Translation: CASSEFYEQYF.

The chain employs TRBV11-2 and TRBJ1-4; D is uncertain. V shed 6 bases and J shed 3 bases, with 17 bases lying between them. The CDR3 extends over 16 amino acids. Per germline, CDR1 SGHAT and CDR2 FQNNGV. The CDR3 protein is CASRIAGRASNEKLFF. The CDR3 DNA follows: TGTGCCAGCAGGATAGCCGGGAGGGCCTCTAATGAAAAACTGTTTTTT.

This clonotype has a single count. The genes are TRBV7-2 and TRBJ2-3; the D is unclear. Trimming shortened V by 4 bases and J by 5 bases, and 4 bases separated the two germline ends. CDR1 is SGHTA and CDR2 is FQGNSA in the germline V gene. The CDR3 is made up of 11 amino acids. In nucleotides, the CDR3 is TGTGCCAGCAGCTCCGTAGATACGCAGTATTTT. It specifies CASSSVDTQYF.

This clonotype has just a few counts. A junction boundary mismatches the germline segment, possibly from a read error. The V call is TRBV28, the J call TRBJ2-7; D perhaps matches TRBD1 (6 bases). The CDR3 extends over 15 amino acids. Per germline, CDR1 MDHEN and CDR2 SYDVKM. CDR3 DNA sequence: TGTGCCAGCAATTTACCTAGTCCTACAGGGAAAGAGCAGTACTTC. Residues: CASNLPSPTGKEQYF.

This sequence joins TRBV29-1 and TRBJ2-3; no clear D. The CDR3 has 11 residues. V lost 4 bases to trimming and J lost 4 bases, with 6 bases between them. Germline V CDR1 and CDR2: SQVTM, ANQGSEA. The CDR3, as DNA: TGCAGCGTTGCGTCCGCAGATACGCAGTATTTT. Translation gives CSVASADTQYF.

This clonotype was observed a handful of times. The chain uses TRBV4-1 and TRBJ2-3; D uncertain. The length of the CDR3 is 13 residues. The V end was cut by 0 bases, the J end by 6 bases, with 7 bases between. Germline V gene sequence: CDR1 MGHRA, CDR2 YSYEKL. As DNA, the CDR3 is TGCGCCAGCAGCCAAGATATCGGGGATACGCAGTATTTT. This sequence encodes CASSQDIGDTQYF.

The J gene is TRBJ2-5, the V gene TRBV29-1; no firm D call. Looked up from germline, CDR1 is SQVTM and CDR2 is ANQGSEA. V dropped 3 bases and J dropped 3 bases, with 8 bases sitting between them. This CDR3 region has 12 residues. The CDR3 coding sequence is TGCAGCGTTGACGGCGTCAAAGAGACCCAGTACTTC. Residues: CSVDGVKETQYF.

The genes are TRBV4-1 and TRBJ2-7; D gene ambiguous. Trimming removed 0 bases at V and 7 bases at J, with 7 bases between. Germline V lookup: CDR1 MGHRA, CDR2 YSYEKL. This CDR3 has 12 amino acids. CDR3 amino acids: CASSQDGREQYF. In DNA form, the CDR3 reads TGCGCCAGCAGCCAAGACGGCAGAGAGCAGTACTTC.

This clonotype was seen only once. The rearrangement joins TRBV28 to TRBJ2-7; D is perhaps TRBD1 (6 bases). V gave up 6 bases and J gave up 5 bases, with 20 bases separating them. The CDR3 contains 15 residues. Germline assignment: CDR1 MDHEN and CDR2 SYDVKM. CDR3 DNA: TGTGCCAGCAGATCCGCCGGGACAAGAGTCCACGAGCAGTACTTC. It yields the protein CASRSAGTRVHEQYF. The entire variable domain, with the rest obtained from reference TRBV28 and TRBJ2-7, is as follows: DVKVTQSSRYLVKRTGEKVFLECVQDMDHENMFWYRQDPGLGLRLIYFSYDVKMKEKGDIPEGYSVSREKKERFSLILESASTNQTSMYLCASRSAGTRVHEQYFGPGTRLTVT.

This clonotype was seen a handful of times. The chain couples TRBV9 to TRBJ2-3; D is ambiguous. The CDR3 covers 15 residues. Trimming took off 0 bases at V and 2 bases at J, with 10 bases between the two ends. Germline CDR1 SGDLS, CDR2 YYNGEE. This CDR3 is CASSVGRLITDTQYF. The CDR3 DNA reads TGTGCCAGCAGCGTAGGACGGCTGATCACAGATACGCAGTATTTT.

CDR3 sequence: CASSSILLSGYEQYF. CDR3 bases: TGTGCCAGCAGCTCAATTTTACTTAGCGGGTACGAGCAGTACTTC. The genes are TRBV11-2 and TRBJ2-7; 7 nucleotides match TRBD2. Trimming took 4 bases from V and 4 from J; bases not matched to a gene: 10. CDR1 is SGHAT and CDR2 is FQNNGV in the germline V gene. The CDR3 sequence is 15 residues long.

The sample holds a few counts of this clonotype. The rearrangement links TRBV9 to TRBJ2-1; tentatively, D is TRBD1 or TRBD2 (6 bases each). The V gene lost 0 bases and the J gene lost 3 bases, with 16 bases spanning the gap. CDR1 and CDR2 from the germline V gene are SGDLS and YYNGEE. The CDR3 is 17 residues long. The CDR3 loop is CASSVGRGRVGYNEQFF. The CDR3 bases are TGTGCCAGCAGCGTAGGTCGGGGGCGGGTCGGCTACAATGAGCAGTTCTTC.

In its sample, this clonotype was seen a few times. The rearrangement uses TRBV28 and TRBJ2-7; D remains unclear. CDR3 size: 21 residues. Trimming shortened V by 5 bases and J by 3 bases, and 35 bases separated the two germline ends. Germline V gives CDR1 MDHEN, CDR2 SYDVKM. For the CDR3, the DNA is TGTGCCAGCAGTCTTAGAATCCCGGGTAAGCTCCCCGAACTTAAGATCTACGAGCAGTACTTC. This codes for CASSLRIPGKLPELKIYEQYF.